These T cell receptor beta chains were read from a single sample in a study of blood T cell repertoires in COVID-19. The repertoire was sequenced with immunoSEQ multiplex PCR; TCRdb's copy has only in-frame clones and lacks some. The sample records roughly 68,000 clones, approximately 87% being singletons. Material for sequencing was peripheral blood. Receptors were obtained from a woman aged 80 or over with acute or convalescent COVID-19. Each CDR3 is given with its conserved first and last residue. A D gene is named only where the DNA matches it firmly. Not every row has a clone size; where given, it reads once, few, many or a size class.

>TRBJ2-5|TRBD2|NA|TRBV24-1
TGTGCCACCAGTGATCGGGGACTAGAGGGGCCAGAGACCCAGTACTTC
CATSDRGLEGPETQYF
>TRBJ2-1|NA|NA|TRBV11-3
TGTGCCAGCAGCTTAGGTGTCGGGGGTTCTTACAATGAGCAGTTCTTC
CASSLGVGGSYNEQFF
>TRBJ1-6|NA|NA|TRBV5-1
TGCGCCAGCAGCTTGGCACAGATTAATAATTCACCCCTCCACTTT
CASSLAQINNSPLHF
>TRBJ2-2|TRBD1|NA|TRBV6-5
TGTGCCAGCAGTCGCTCGGACAGGCTGGAGCTGTTTTTT
CASSRSDRLELFF
>TRBJ1-5|NA|NA|TRBV6-6
TGTGCCAGCAGCCAGGAGCGGCTTAATCAGCCCCAGCATTTT
CASSQERLNQPQHF
>TRBJ2-7|TRBD2|NA|TRBV10-3
TGTGCCATCGCGCCGACTAGCGGAGCATACGAGCAGTACTTC
CAIAPTSGAYEQYF
>TRBJ1-4|TRBD1|NA|TRBV14
TGTGCCAGCAGCCCCGGGACAGGGAATGAAAAACTGTTTTTT
CASSPGTGNEKLFF
>TRBJ1-1|NA|NA|TRBV19
TGTGCCAGTAGTACACCGGGAGGAGAAAGGGGCACTGAAGCTTTCTTT
CASSTPGGERGTEAFF
>TRBJ2-6|TRBD1|NA|TRBV6-4
TGTGCCAGATACCCTCGGGACAGGGCCAGCTCTGGGGCCAACGTCCTGACTTTC
CARYPRDRASSGANVLTF
>TRBJ2-7|TRBD2|NA|TRBV27
TGTGCCAGCAGTCCACCCGGACTAGCGGCTTACGAGCAGTACTTC
CASSPPGLAAYEQYF
>TRBJ1-1|NA|NA|TRBV5-1
TGCGCCAGCAGCCCCATGGGCCAGGAAAAATTCACTGAAGCTTTCTTT
CASSPMGQEKFTEAFF
>TRBJ2-7|NA|once|TRBV10-3
TGTGCCATCAGTAACAGTAACTACGAGCAGTACTTC
CAISNSNYEQYF
>TRBJ1-2|TRBD1|few|TRBV6-5
TGTGCCAGCAGATTAGGGGGCCAAGGCTACACCTTC
CASRLGGQGYTF
>TRBJ1-2|TRBD1|NA|TRBV9
TGTGCCAGCAGCAAACCGGGACAGGGATATGGCTACACCTTC
CASSKPGQGYGYTF
>TRBJ1-4|NA|NA|TRBV7-8
TGTGCCAGCAGCTTAGGGCAGGGGCCCTTTAATGAAAAACTGTTTTTT
CASSLGQGPFNEKLFF
>TRBJ2-1|TRBD2|NA|TRBV27
TGTGCCAGCAGTCTCCGACTAGCGGGGGGGCTGTACAATGAGCAGTTCTTC
CASSLRLAGGLYNEQFF
>TRBJ2-1|TRBD2|once|TRBV3-1/TRBV3-2
TGTGCCAGCAGCCTGACTAGCGGGGGGGCCGGTAAGTTCTTC
CASSLTSGGAGKFF
>TRBJ1-2|NA|few|TRBV6-5
TGTGCCAGCAGTTACTGGGGGCGCGACTATGGCTACACCTTC
CASSYWGRDYGYTF
>TRBJ2-2|NA|NA|TRBV11-1
TGTGCCAGCAGCTTAGCCGGGGCGAACACCGGGGAGCTGTTTTTT
CASSLAGANTGELFF
>TRBJ1-5|NA|NA|TRBV10-2
TGCGCCAGCAGTGAGGCAGGGCCGCAGCCCCAGCATTTT
CASSEAGPQPQHF
>TRBJ2-7|TRBD2|many|TRBV19
TGTGCCAGTAGTATGAGCGGGGTGGCCGCCTACGAGCAGTACTTC
CASSMSGVAAYEQYF
>TRBJ1-1|TRBD1|once|TRBV20-1
TGCAGTGCTAGTCGGCGGACAGGGGCTGAAGCTTTCTTT
CSASRRTGAEAFF
>TRBJ1-2|NA|few|TRBV19
TGTGCCAGTAGTAAAGTAGCAGCTAACTATGGCTACACCTTC
CASSKVAANYGYTF
>TRBJ2-7|TRBD2|once|TRBV3-1/TRBV3-2
TGTGCCAGCAGCCAAGATCTGGGGACTAGCGGGGGGGCATGGCAGTACTTC
CASSQDLGTSGGAWQYF
>TRBJ1-1|NA|NA|TRBV3-1/TRBV3-2
TGTGCCAGCAGCCCAGGGCTCTCTCCTGAAGCTTTCTTT
CASSPGLSPEAFF
>TRBJ2-7|TRBD2|NA|TRBV27
TGTGCCAGCAGCCGGGGAGGGTGGTACGAGCAGTACTTC
CASSRGGWYEQYF
>TRBJ1-4|NA|NA|TRBV18
TGTGCCAGCTCACCAGGGCAGACGACTAATGAAAAACTGTTTTTT
CASSPGQTTNEKLFF
>TRBJ2-5|TRBD1|NA|TRBV30
TGTGCCTCCCAAGACAGGGGGTATGAGACCCAGTACTTC
CASQDRGYETQYF